A selection of T cell receptor beta chains follows, all from one sample in a study of T cell responses to AZD1222 COVID-19 vaccine. Method: immunoSEQ multiplex PCR; TCRdb's copy keeps in-frame clones and lacks some. The sample shows approximately 160,000 clones, approximately 93% of them seen only once. The starting material was peripheral blood, obtained on day 0 of AZD1222 vaccination. The receptors shown here come from an adult in good health. CDR3s include the opening cysteine and the closing phenylalanine or tryptophan. D genes are given only for firm matches. Expanded clones get a size class; other rows say once, few or many, or leave the size out.

clone_size	cdr3_length	j_call	v_call	d_call	cdr3_nt	cdr3_aa
NA	13	TRBJ1-5	TRBV20-1	NA	TGCAGTGCTAGTGCGGCCGACGATCAGCCCCAGCATTTT	CSASAADDQPQHF
NA	14	TRBJ1-6	TRBV2	NA	TGTGCCAGCAGTGGTCGGCAGGGGAAAACACCCCTCCACTTT	CASSGRQGKTPLHF
NA	13	TRBJ2-7	TRBV7-2	NA	TGTGCCAGCAGCGAAGGGTTTGGCTACGAGCAGTACTTC	CASSEGFGYEQYF
NA	16	TRBJ1-2	TRBV4-3	NA	TGCGCCAGCAGCCAAGATTGGCCCCCAGTAGATCACGGCTACACCTTC	CASSQDWPPVDHGYTF
NA	12	TRBJ2-1	TRBV6-5	NA	TGTGCCAGTGCAAACACAAGGAATGAGCAGTTCTTC	CASANTRNEQFF
NA	13	TRBJ2-7	TRBV6-1	NA	TGTGCCAGCAGTGAAGCCGGTCTTAGAGAGCAGTACTTC	CASSEAGLREQYF
NA	14	TRBJ2-7	TRBV6-2/TRBV6-3	NA	TGTGCCAGCAGTTACGCAGGGGCGGCCTACGAGCAGTACTTC	CASSYAGAAYEQYF
NA	16	TRBJ1-6	TRBV19	NA	TGTGCCAGTAGGGGTGGACAGAAGGGCTATAATTCACCCCTCCACTTT	CASRGGQKGYNSPLHF
NA	14	TRBJ2-7	TRBV15	NA	TGTGCCACCAGCAGAGAGAGAACCTCCTACGAGCAGTACTTC	CATSRERTSYEQYF
NA	15	TRBJ1-5	TRBV10-3	NA	TGTGCCATCAGTGAGTCGGAGGGGTACAATCAGCCCCAGCATTTT	CAISESEGYNQPQHF
NA	12	TRBJ1-2	TRBV7-9	NA	TGTGCCAGCAGCTTACAGGACTATGGCTACACCTTC	CASSLQDYGYTF
NA	16	TRBJ1-2	TRBV10-2	TRBD1	TGCGCCAGCAGTGCTCAACCGGGACAGGGGGCGGTTGCCTACACCTTC	CASSAQPGQGAVAYTF
NA	17	TRBJ2-1	TRBV11-3	TRBD2	TGTGCCAGCAGCCTCGACCTGGGGGGACTAGCGGGGGTAGAGCAGTTCTTC	CASSLDLGGLAGVEQFF
NA	15	TRBJ2-7	TRBV6-6	TRBD1	TGTGCCAGCAGTTTACCGGGACAGGGGGCATACGAGCAGTACTTC	CASSLPGQGAYEQYF
NA	13	TRBJ1-2	TRBV30	NA	TGTGCCTGGAGTGTAGGCGGGAATGGGGGCTACACCTTC	CAWSVGGNGGYTF
NA	15	TRBJ1-6	TRBV9	NA	TGTGCCAGCAAGGGCGGACCCTCTAACAATTCACCCCTCCACTTT	CASKGGPSNNSPLHF
NA	15	TRBJ1-1	TRBV5-1	NA	TGCGCCAGCAGGGAGGGGGGCACAGGGTACACTGAAGCTTTCTTT	CASREGGTGYTEAFF
once	16	TRBJ1-3	TRBV19	TRBD1	TGTGCCAGTAGTCGGACAGGGGGCCTCGCAGGAAACACCATATATTTT	CASSRTGGLAGNTIYF
NA	15	TRBJ2-7	TRBV29-1	NA	TGCAGCGTTGTGCCGGACAGTCCTATTTCAGGCGAGCAGTACTTC	CSVVPDSPISGEQYF
NA	15	TRBJ1-6	TRBV6-4	TRBD1	TGTGCCAGCAGTGACTCGACAGGGGGTAATTCACCCCTCCACTTT	CASSDSTGGNSPLHF
few	14	TRBJ1-6	TRBV7-2	TRBD1	TGTGCCAGCGTACGGACAGGTTTTAATTCACCCCTCCACTTT	CASVRTGFNSPLHF
NA	13	TRBJ1-1	TRBV7-2	NA	TGTGCCAGCAGCTTATTTAGGGCGCCTGAAGCTTTCTTT	CASSLFRAPEAFF
NA	13	TRBJ1-4	TRBV3-1/TRBV3-2	TRBD1	TGTGCCAGCAGCCTTGACAGGGGTCTCCCCTCTTCTTTT	CASSLDRGLPSSF
NA	15	TRBJ2-5	TRBV2	TRBD2	TGTGCCAGCAGCGCCCTAGCGGGGGGCGGCGAGACCCAGTACTTC	CASSALAGGGETQYF
NA	14	TRBJ1-4	TRBV28	NA	TGTGCCAGTCACGGACCCTCAACTAATGAAAAACTGTTTTTT	CASHGPSTNEKLFF
NA	15	TRBJ2-5	TRBV30	NA	TGTGCCTGGAGTGTAATAGGAGGGAACCAAGAGACCCAGTACTTC	CAWSVIGGNQETQYF
NA	15	TRBJ1-6	TRBV19	NA	TGTGCCAGTAGTATATGGTCCGGGAATAATTCACCCCTCCACTTT	CASSIWSGNNSPLHF
NA	12	TRBJ2-1	TRBV5-6	NA	TGTGCCAGCAGCCAAGGGGATAATGAGCAGTTCTTC	CASSQGDNEQFF
once	15	TRBJ2-5	TRBV5-6	NA	TGTGCCAGCAGCCCGGGGATCCTTGGGCAAGAGACCCAGTACTTC	CASSPGILGQETQYF
NA	14	TRBJ2-1	TRBV27	NA	TGTGCCAGCAGTTTAAGTTTCGGATATTCCGAGCAGTTCTTC	CASSLSFGYSEQFF
NA	15	TRBJ1-2	TRBV11-3	TRBD1	TGTGCCAGCAGCTACGGGACAGGGATCCGCTATGGCTACACCTTC	CASSYGTGIRYGYTF
NA	15	TRBJ1-5	TRBV6-5	NA	TGTGCCAGCATAGTTACACCTGGTAGCAATCAGCCCCAGCATTTT	CASIVTPGSNQPQHF
NA	13	TRBJ1-5	TRBV5-1	NA	TGCGCCAGCAGTCCAGGTGCCAATCAGCCCCAGCATTTT	CASSPGANQPQHF
NA	15	TRBJ2-2	TRBV5-1	TRBD1	TGCGCCAGCAGCCTGACAGGGAATAGCGCCGGGGAGCTGTTTTTT	CASSLTGNSAGELFF
NA	16	TRBJ1-5	TRBV19	TRBD1	TGTGCCAGTAACCTTCAGGGGGAGTTGAGCAATCAGCCCCAGCATTTT	CASNLQGELSNQPQHF
once	16	TRBJ2-1	TRBV29-1	NA	TGCAGCGTTACGAGAGCAGGGTCGGACCTTGGGAATGAGCAGTTCTTC	CSVTRAGSDLGNEQFF
NA	14	TRBJ1-4	TRBV3-1/TRBV3-2	TRBD1	TGTGCCAGCGGTGGGGACAGGGAAAATGAAAAACTGTTTTTT	CASGGDRENEKLFF
NA	15	TRBJ1-5	TRBV20-1	TRBD1	TGCAGTGCTAGTCTGGCAGGGGGCCGAAATCAGCCCCAGCATTTT	CSASLAGGRNQPQHF
NA	11	TRBJ1-2	TRBV28	NA	TGTGCCAGCAGATCGATGGTCGGCTACACCTTC	CASRSMVGYTF
NA	15	TRBJ1-1	TRBV5-1	NA	TGCGCCAGCAGCTTGGGTAAGGGAGTGGTGGATGAAGCTTTCTTT	CASSLGKGVVDEAFF
NA	15	TRBJ1-5	TRBV27	NA	TGTGCCAGCAGTTTGAGCAGGTTCGGCAATCAGCCCCAGCATTTT	CASSLSRFGNQPQHF
NA	14	TRBJ1-1	TRBV5-5	NA	TGTGCCAGCAGCTTGCAGGAGGCGAACACTGAAGCTTTCTTT	CASSLQEANTEAFF
NA	14	TRBJ2-2	TRBV18	NA	TGTGCCAGCTCACCTAGCGCGAACACCGGGGAGCTGTTTTTT	CASSPSANTGELFF
NA	14	TRBJ2-7	TRBV6-7	TRBD1	TGTGCCAACCTCCGGGACAGGGGATCCTACGAGCAGTACTTC	CANLRDRGSYEQYF
NA	18	TRBJ1-2	TRBV23-1	NA	TGCGCCAGCAGTCACTTTGGGGGGCCGGGACCCAGCCCATATGGCTACACCTTC	CASSHFGGPGPSPYGYTF
NA	17	TRBJ2-3	TRBV9	NA	TGTGCCAGCAGCGTAGGACCTCCTGGCGGGAGCACAGATACGCAGTATTTT	CASSVGPPGGSTDTQYF
NA	14	TRBJ1-5	TRBV28	NA	TGTGCCAGCATTCCAGGGGACCGAGACCAGCCCCAGCATTTT	CASIPGDRDQPQHF
NA	14	TRBJ2-7	TRBV28	NA	TGTGCCAGTAACGGGGTTTCGAGCTCCTACGAGCAGTACTTC	CASNGVSSSYEQYF
NA	13	TRBJ1-2	TRBV5-6	NA	TGTGCCAGCAGTGGAGACTCTTACTATGGCTACACCTTC	CASSGDSYYGYTF
NA	13	TRBJ1-2	TRBV6-4	NA	TGTGCCAGCAGTCCGGCGGGCGGTTATGGCTACACCTTC	CASSPAGGYGYTF
NA	14	TRBJ1-1	TRBV7-3	NA	TGTGCCAGCAGACTGGGACATTCGAACACTGAAGCTTTCTTT	CASRLGHSNTEAFF
NA	14	TRBJ1-2	TRBV10-3	NA	TGTGCCATCAGTGAACGGTCAGGGGTCGCTGGCTACACCTTC	CAISERSGVAGYTF
NA	15	TRBJ1-5	TRBV11-2	NA	TGTGCCAGCACCCACCTGTCGGCGCGCAATCAGCCCCAGCATTTT	CASTHLSARNQPQHF